Shown below are 29 T cell receptor beta chains from a single sample sequenced in a study of cytomegalovirus exposure and HLA in healthy donors. Primers: 60 Vbeta forward and 13 Jbeta reverse. Method: immunoSEQ multiplex PCR; TCRdb's copy keeps in-frame clones and lacks some. The table includes some 140,000 clones, around 70% detected once. The specimen sequenced was PBMCs. Receptor source: a man aged 25 to 40 in good health and CMV-seronegative.

The rearrangement joins TRBV28 to TRBJ1-5, with D possibly being TRBD1 (6 bases). The V end was cut by 7 bases, the J end by 2 bases, with 21 bases between. The CDR3 contains 17 residues. The germline gives CDR1 MDHEN, CDR2 SYDVKM. The DNA of the CDR3 is TGTGCCAGCACTATAGGGGGATCAGGGGCCCGCAATCAGCCCCAGCATTTT. This codes for CASTIGGSGARNQPQHF.

The chain carries TRBV7-2 and TRBJ2-3, with 8 bases fitting TRBD1. The CDR3 covers 16 residues. CDR1 is SGHTA, CDR2 FQGNSA, per germline. The junction had 6 bases not matched to a gene; V was cut back by 1 base and J by 3 bases. CDR3: CASSLDNGQGTDTQYF. The CDR3 nucleotides are TGTGCCAGCAGCTTAGACAACGGACAGGGAACAGATACGCAGTATTTT.

This sequence joins TRBV15 and TRBJ2-1; 12 bases are a match to TRBD2. Germline assignment: CDR1 LNHNV and CDR2 YYDKDF (reference sequence). V shed 1 base, J shed 4 bases, and the junction held 5 bases outside the gene matches. The length of the CDR3 is 17 residues. CDR3 nucleotide sequence: TGTGCCACCAGCAGAGCGACTAGCGGGGGTCCTTACAATGAGCAGTTCTTC. This gives the protein CATSRATSGGPYNEQFF.

The J gene is TRBJ1-6, the V gene TRBV6-1; D possibly corresponds to TRBD1 (5 bases). This CDR3 has 13 amino acids. Germline-derived CDR1 and CDR2 are MNHNS and SASEGT. V dropped 4 bases and J dropped 11 bases, with 12 bases sitting between them. CDR3 coding DNA: TGTGCCAGCAGTGCGGGGGGTAGAACACCCCTCCACTTT. Its translation is CASSAGGRTPLHF.

This clone was detected only a few times. This rearrangement joins TRBV7-2 to TRBJ1-2, with TRBD1 as a possible D gene (5 bases). The germline CDR1 and CDR2 sequences are SGHTA and FQGNSA. The CDR3 is 14 residues long. Trimming removed 5 bases from V and 2 bases from J, with 12 bases in between. The CDR3 region is CASSTRQKNYGYTF. The CDR3 nucleotides read TGTGCCAGCAGCACCCGACAGAAGAACTATGGCTACACCTTC.

V and J are TRBV6-1 and TRBJ2-3; D may be TRBD1 (6 bases). CDR1 and CDR2 from the germline V gene are MNHNS and SASEGT. This CDR3 region has 13 residues. The ends were cut back, 10 bases at V and 3 bases at J, with 14 bases in the middle. Here the CDR3 reads CAISTGWTDTQYF. CDR3 in DNA: TGTGCCATTTCGACAGGTTGGACAGATACGCAGTATTTT.

This clone was seen only a few times. The chain recombines TRBV12-2 with TRBJ2-5; the table's D call, TRBD2, was not checked against the DNA. TRBV12-2 is recorded as a pseudogene. The CDR3 runs to 18 residues. The CDR3 DNA reads as TGTGCAAGTCGCTTAGCGGAGGACCCGGGACTAATTAAAGAGACCCAGTACTTC. Its translation: CASRLAEDPGLIKETQYF.

The V call is TRBV5-5, the J call TRBJ2-1; D perhaps matches TRBD1 (5 bases). Germline V lookup: CDR1 SGHKS, CDR2 YYEKEE (reference sequence). The CDR3 runs 15 residues. V lost 0 bases to trimming and J lost 0 bases, with 7 bases between them. The CDR3 nucleotides are TGTGCCAGCAGCTTGGGACAGAGCTCCTACAATGAGCAGTTCTTC. Translation gives CASSLGQSSYNEQFF.

The chain uses TRBV6-5 and TRBJ1-1, with 7 nucleotides matching TRBD1. Trimming at V came to 7 bases and at J to 2 bases, leaving 7 bases not matched to a gene. Germline V gene data show CDR1 as MNHEY and CDR2 as SVGAGI. The CDR3 consists of 14 residues. The chain's CDR3 is CASNSQGTNTEAFF. The CDR3 nucleotides read TGTGCCAGCAACTCACAGGGGACCAACACTGAAGCTTTCTTT.

The chain couples TRBV4-3 to TRBJ2-2, with TRBD2 identical over 11 bases. In germline, CDR1 is LGHNA, CDR2 YSLEER. V gave up 1 base and J gave up 6 bases; unmatched junction bases: 1. This CDR3 has 15 amino acids. CDR3 in amino acids: CASSQASGGPGELFF. The CDR3 bases are TGCGCCAGCAGCCAAGCTAGCGGGGGGCCCGGGGAGCTGTTTTTT.

The chain links TRBV9 to TRBJ2-5; D perhaps matches TRBD2 (6 bases). Germline V lookup: CDR1 SGDLS, CDR2 YYNGEE. The ends were cut back, 5 bases at V and 7 bases at J, with 15 bases in the middle. The CDR3 contains 13 residues. The CDR3 region is CASSGGGPGTQYF. The DNA of the CDR3 is TGTGCCAGCAGTGGGGGAGGACCCGGGACCCAGTACTTC.

The sample holds one count of this clone. This rearrangement joins TRBV5-8 to TRBJ2-7, with 8 bases lining up with TRBD1. J was trimmed by 1 base and V by 0 bases; bases with no gene match: 6. CDR1 and CDR2 from the germline V gene are SGHTS and YDEGEE. This CDR3 has 16 amino acids. The CDR3 reads CASSLERTGSSYEQYF. The CDR3 bases are TGTGCCAGCAGCTTGGAAAGGACAGGGAGTTCCTACGAGCAGTACTTC.

The CDR3 sequence is CASSTEGGIAFF. The CDR3 DNA sequence: TGTGCCAGCAGTACCGAAGGGGGAATCGCTTTCTTT. The chain links TRBV6-6 to TRBJ1-1; TRBD1 is a possible D gene (6 bases). The CDR3 length is 12 residues. Trimming took 5 bases from V and 11 from J, leaving 15 bases between them. Germline CDR1 MNHNY, CDR2 SVGAGI (reference sequence).

The chain is built from TRBV7-3 and TRBJ1-1; D unresolved. Germline V gene lookup returns CDR1 SGHTA and CDR2 FQGTGA. CDR3 length: 14 residues. The ends were cut back, 7 bases at V and 4 bases at J, with 16 bases in the middle. This chain's CDR3 is CASKATGVSTEAFF. The CDR3 DNA reads TGTGCCAGCAAAGCCACCGGGGTCTCCACTGAAGCTTTCTTT.

The rearrangement joins TRBV6-1 to TRBJ2-5; 7 nucleotides line up with TRBD1. The CDR3 consists of 13 residues. The J segment lost 7 bases and the V segment lost 2 bases, leaving 4 bases of the junction unmatched. Germline V gene data show CDR1 as MNHNS and CDR2 as SASEGT. CDR3 protein: CASSETGAGTQYF. CDR3 nucleotide sequence: TGTGCCAGCAGTGAAACAGGGGCGGGGACCCAGTACTTC.

The chain links TRBV28 to TRBJ1-5, with 8 nucleotides matching TRBD1. Germline V gene sequence: CDR1 MDHEN, CDR2 SYDVKM. The trim removed 3 bases at V and 1 base at J, leaving 5 bases unmatched. The CDR3 is 16 amino acids. The CDR3 DNA is TGTGCCAGCAGTTTTTTGGGACAGGTGAGCAATCAGCCCCAGCATTTT. It encodes CASSFLGQVSNQPQHF.

The genes are TRBV7-2 and TRBJ2-2; D might be TRBD1 (5 bases). The length of the CDR3 is 13 residues. Germline values: CDR1 SGHTA, CDR2 FQGNSA. The V end was cut by 5 bases, the J end by 5 bases, with 9 bases between. CDR3 residues: CASSVSGTGELFF. The CDR3 nucleotides read TGTGCCAGCAGCGTCTCAGGGACCGGGGAGCTGTTTTTT. The entire variable domain, with the rest obtained from reference TRBV7-2 and TRBJ2-2, is as follows: GAGVSQSPSNKVTEKGKDVELRCDPISGHTALYWYRQSLGQGLEFLIYFQGNSAPDKSGLPSDRFSAERTGGSVSTLTIQRTQQEDSAVYLCASSVSGTGELFFGEGSRLTVL.

The table lists this clone with a few counts. At one boundary the junction diverges from the germline segment, which might be a read error. This sequence joins TRBV19 and TRBJ1-2, with D uncertain. Germline V gene data show CDR1 as LNHDA and CDR2 as SQIVND (reference sequence). There are 11 residues in the CDR3. This chain's CDR3 is CASSTNYGYPF. As DNA, the CDR3 is TGTGCCAGTAGTACTAACTATGGCTACCCCTTC.

V gene TRBV6-5 combines with J gene TRBJ2-7; 7 bases match TRBD2. V shed 0 bases and J 4 bases; nucleotides not matched to a gene: 6. The CDR3 consists of 15 residues. The germline CDR1 and CDR2 sequences are MNHEY and SVGAGI. CDR3 amino acids: CASSYSQRGVYEQYF. CDR3 DNA sequence: TGTGCCAGCAGTTACTCTCAGCGGGGTGTTTACGAGCAGTACTTC.

The chain has TRBV19 and TRBJ1-4; possible D gene TRBD1, 5 bases. The CDR3 runs to 14 residues. Between the trimmed V and J ends, which lost 1 base and 4 bases, there was a span of 7 bases. Germline-derived CDR1 and CDR2 are LNHDA and SQIVND (reference sequence). CDR3 protein: CASSIGQLNEKLFF. CDR3 DNA sequence: TGTGCCAGTAGTATAGGACAGCTTAATGAAAAACTGTTTTTT.

The chain couples TRBV7-8 to TRBJ2-7, with TRBD1 matching over 7 bases. Germline CDR1 reads SGHVS; CDR2 reads FQNEAQ. After removal of 7 bases from V and 6 bases from J, the junction contained 12 bases not matched to a gene. CDR3 length: 14 amino acids. CDR3 residues: CASNPTGVAGEQYF. The DNA of the CDR3 is TGTGCCAGCAACCCCACAGGGGTCGCGGGCGAGCAGTACTTC.

The chain couples TRBV5-1 to TRBJ1-1; D call uncertain. The germline V gene has CDR1 SGHRS and CDR2 YFSETQ. This CDR3 comprises 14 residues. Deletions cut 1 base from V and 0 bases from J, with 7 bases between. The chain's CDR3 is CASSLISLNTEAFF. The CDR3 DNA reads as TGCGCCAGCAGCTTGATTTCGTTGAACACTGAAGCTTTCTTT. The full variable domain, in which reference TRBV5-1 and TRBJ1-1 provide the parts outside the CDR3, is KAGVTQTPRYLIKTRGQQVTLSCSPISGHRSVSWYQQTPGQGLQFLFEYFSETQRNKGNFPGRFSGRQFSNSRSEMNVSTLELGDSALYLCASSLISLNTEAFFGQGTRLTVV.

The CDR3 DNA sequence: TGTGCCAGCAGCTTACGGAGGGGCACTGAAGCTTTCTTT. Protein sequence: CASSLRRGTEAFF. This chain links TRBV11-2 with TRBJ1-1; a possible D gene is TRBD1 (5 bases). The V gene lost 2 bases and the J gene lost 4 bases, with 8 bases spanning the gap. This CDR3 is 13 amino acids long. Germline V gene sequence: CDR1 SGHAT, CDR2 FQNNGV.

The CDR3 loop reads CASSLALGRQETQYF. The CDR3 DNA follows: TGCGCCAGCAGCTTGGCCCTAGGGAGGCAAGAGACCCAGTACTTC. The chain employs TRBV5-1 and TRBJ2-5, with a possible D match to TRBD2 (6 bases). V was trimmed by 0 bases and J by 2 bases, leaving 11 bases between them. Germline V CDR1 and CDR2: SGHRS, YFSETQ. CDR3 length equals 15 residues.

This clone was found once. The V and J genes are TRBV11-2 and TRBJ2-2, with 8 bases fitting TRBD1. The CDR3 sequence is 16 residues long. The ends lost 1 base at V and 5 bases at J; junction bases unmatched: 6. Per the germline V gene, CDR1 is SGHAT and CDR2 is FQNNGV. In nucleotides, the CDR3 is TGTGCCAGCAGCTTAGCGGGGGACAGGCCAACCGGGGAGCTGTTTTTT. It specifies CASSLAGDRPTGELFF. The full variable domain, completed using reference TRBV11-2 and TRBJ2-2, is EAGVAQSPRYKIIEKRQSVAFWCNPISGHATLYWYQQILGQGPKLLIQFQNNGVVDDSQLPKDRFSAERLKGVDSTLKIQPAKLEDSAVYLCASSLAGDRPTGELFFGEGSRLTVL.

The chain recombines TRBV10-3 with TRBJ2-2; a possible D gene is TRBD1 (7 bases). CDR1 ENHRY and CDR2 SYGVKD come from the germline V gene. CDR3 length equals 14 residues. V was trimmed by 11 bases and J by 7 bases, leaving 20 bases between them. The CDR3 loop is CAAATGDSGGELFF. In DNA form, the CDR3 reads TGTGCCGCAGCAACGGGGGACAGTGGCGGGGAGCTGTTTTTT.

V is TRBV6-1 and J is TRBJ2-7; D unclear. V lost 0 bases and J 4 bases, leaving 7 bases between the germline ends. Germline values: CDR1 MNHNS, CDR2 SASEGT. The CDR3 extends over 13 amino acids. DNA of the CDR3: TGTGCCAGCAGTGAAGCAATCAGATACGAGCAGTACTTC. It specifies CASSEAIRYEQYF.

V usage is TRBV7-2 and J usage is TRBJ2-3; TRBD2 matches at 14 bases. The germline V gene has CDR1 SGHTA and CDR2 FQGNSA. The CDR3 is made up of 17 amino acids. Trimming cost V 4 bases and J 5 bases; bases outside gene matches: 8. The CDR3, as DNA: TGTGCCAGCAGCTCACTCGGACTAGCGGGGGGCGAAGATACGCAGTATTTT. This translates into CASSSLGLAGGEDTQYF.

Turning to this clone: In the same sample, other DNA sequences code for this CDR3. The chain combines TRBV28 with TRBJ2-3; 9 bases map to TRBD1. Germline trimming cut 1 base from V and 3 bases from J; bases unmatched to any gene: 5. The CDR3 has 16 residues. Germline V lookup: CDR1 MDHEN, CDR2 SYDVKM. This CDR3 reads CASSLSGQGGTDTQYF. CDR3 nucleotide sequence: TGTGCCAGCAGTTTATCGGGACAGGGCGGTACAGATACGCAGTATTTT.